This TCR beta chain was obtained from a study of cytomegalovirus exposure and HLA in healthy donors. Findings and caveats of the study: The authors later found HLA-associated TCR beta chains more clonally expanded than equally common others.

This CDR3 region has 18 residues. Germline V CDR1 and CDR2: SGHAT, FQNNGV. The V and J ends lost 5 bases and 3 bases respectively, with 23 bases between them. PCR used 60 Vbeta primers and 13 Jbeta primers. Only in-frame clones appear in the TCRdb table, and some are missing; sequencing was by immunoSEQ multiplex PCR. The sample includes some 120,000 clones, 79% of them seen just once. Of note for this clone: Its cognate antigen is unknown.

The clonotype originates from a man aged 30 to 39 in good health and CMV-seropositive. The chain has TRBV11-2 and TRBJ2-1; possible D gene TRBD2, 6 bases. The sequenced sample consisted of PBMCs. The CDR3 DNA reads TGTGCCAGCAGCGTTATCACGGCCAGGATCGGGGGCTACAATGAGCAGTTCTTC. This encodes CASSVITARIGGYNEQFF.